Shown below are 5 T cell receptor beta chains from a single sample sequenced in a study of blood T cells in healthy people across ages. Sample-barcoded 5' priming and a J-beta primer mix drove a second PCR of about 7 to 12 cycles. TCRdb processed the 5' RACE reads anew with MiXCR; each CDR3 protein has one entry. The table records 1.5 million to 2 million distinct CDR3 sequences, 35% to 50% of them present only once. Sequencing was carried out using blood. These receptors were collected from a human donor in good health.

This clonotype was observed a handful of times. The CDR3 sequence is CASSYAMVPQPQHF. CDR3 nucleotide sequence: TGTGCCAGCAGTTACGCGATGGTGCCCCAGCCCCAGCATTTT. The chain links TRBV6-6 to TRBJ1-5; D is unresolved. The CDR3 contains 14 residues. Trimming pared 2 bases from V and 7 bases from J, leaving 12 bases between. The germline CDR1 and CDR2 sequences are MNHNY and SVGAGI (reference sequence).

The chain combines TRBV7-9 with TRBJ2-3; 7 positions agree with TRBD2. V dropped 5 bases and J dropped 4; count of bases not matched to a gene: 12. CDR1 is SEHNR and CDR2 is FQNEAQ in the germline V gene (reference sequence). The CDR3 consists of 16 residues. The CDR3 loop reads CASSPLGRGTSDTQYF. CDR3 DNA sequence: TGTGCCAGCAGCCCCCTAGGGCGGGGGACTTCAGATACGCAGTATTTT.

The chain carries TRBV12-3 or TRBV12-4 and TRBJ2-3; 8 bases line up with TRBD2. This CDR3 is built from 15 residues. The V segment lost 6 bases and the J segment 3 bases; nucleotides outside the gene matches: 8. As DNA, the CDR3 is TGTGCCAGCAGGGAGCGGGGGCCCAGAACAGATACGCAGTATTTT. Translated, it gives CASRERGPRTDTQYF.

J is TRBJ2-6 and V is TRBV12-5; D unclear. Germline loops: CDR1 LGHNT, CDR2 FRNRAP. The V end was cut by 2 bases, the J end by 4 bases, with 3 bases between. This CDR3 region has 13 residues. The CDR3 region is CASGLTGANVLTF. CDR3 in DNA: TGTGCTAGTGGTTTGACAGGGGCCAACGTCCTGACTTTC.

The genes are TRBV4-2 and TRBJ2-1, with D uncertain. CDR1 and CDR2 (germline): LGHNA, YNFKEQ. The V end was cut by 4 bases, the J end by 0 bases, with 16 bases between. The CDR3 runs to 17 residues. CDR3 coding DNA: TGTGCCAGCAGCCCCCACCCCGACTCGAGCTCCTACAATGAGCAGTTCTTC. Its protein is CASSPHPDSSSYNEQFF.